The following is a TCR beta chain sequence with its context. The data stem from a study of blood T cell repertoires in COVID-19. As handled by the study authors: Scientists estimated how many nucleated cells there were by amplifying reference gene primers. Clones were read by immunoSEQ multiplex PCR, and TCRdb kept only the in-frame ones, dropping some. Clone size and the V and J calls come from that table; the DNA yielded D and trimming. The sample includes 150,000 to 200,000 clones, approximately 85% of them seen just once. Sequencing used peripheral blood. The sequence came from a human donor with active or convalescent COVID-19. The donor label of this sample is uncertain.

The chain's CDR3 is CASTPGTSGQETQYF. For the CDR3, the DNA is TGTGCCAGCACCCCTGGGACTAGCGGACAAGAGACCCAGTACTTC. The rearrangement uses TRBV28 and TRBJ2-5, with TRBD2 identical over 11 bases. This CDR3 comprises 15 residues. With V trimmed by 7 bases and J by 2 bases, 6 bases remained unmatched. In germline, CDR1 is MDHEN, CDR2 SYDVKM. Full variable domain (missing parts from reference TRBV28 and TRBJ2-5): DVKVTQSSRYLVKRTGEKVFLECVQDMDHENMFWYRQDPGLGLRLIYFSYDVKMKEKGDIPEGYSVSREKKERFSLILESASTNQTSMYLCASTPGTSGQETQYFGPGTRLLVL.